This TCR beta chain appears in the sequencing data of a study of post-analysis software for immune sequencing data. Turning to the study itself: Recorded disease courses covered relapsing-remitting, secondary progressive and progressive-relapsing multiple sclerosis. Some patients had no subtype annotation. Findings of the study overall: Those with multiple sclerosis, the patient group, showed significantly lower normalized Chao1 diversity than controls. In patients, roughly five TRBV segments were more frequent than in controls, with TRBV5-6, TRBV5-1 and TRBV20-1 among them. Under the F measure, samples that were prepared in one batch clustered strongly together.

Comment on this clonotype: Its antigen is currently unknown.

The library was made from cDNA and included unique molecular identifiers. TCRdb reprocessed the PCR reads with MiXCR, giving one entry per CDR3 protein. In the table there are hundreds of thousands of distinct CDR3 sequences, roughly 29% of which are singletons. Germline lookup yields CDR1 DFQATT and CDR2 SNEGSKA (reference sequence). Trimming removed 8 bases from V and 2 bases from J, with 10 bases in between. The CDR3 has 13 residues. This clonotype was sampled from a girl under 18 with multiple sclerosis. Sequencing used blood. The chain employs TRBV20-1 and TRBJ1-6; D not certain. CDR3 nucleotides: TGCAGTATGCAGGACCCCTATAATTCACCCCTCCACTTT. Protein: CSMQDPYNSPLHF.